The 6 T cell receptor beta chains in this list originate from one sample, sequenced in a study of cytomegalovirus exposure and HLA in healthy donors (dated by TCRdb to about 2017). Libraries were prepared through the immunoSEQ multiplex PCR assay. The multiplex PCR relied on a mix of 60 forward primers for TCR Vbeta segments and 13 reverse primers for TCR Jbeta segments. TCRdb re-hosts the immuneACCESS table, in-frame sequences only. Its copies lack some clones; in the studies checked, an unresolved V gene accounts for under half of them, and the cause for the rest is not known. The sample table records 80,000 to 90,000 clones; 79% of these occur just once. The biggest ten clones account for 2.7% of the sample. Sequencing used PBMCs. The receptors stem from a man aged 25-45 years in good health and CMV-seronegative.

The V call is TRBV18, the J call TRBJ2-7, with D perhaps matching TRBD2 (7 bases). This CDR3 region has 14 residues. Looked up from germline, CDR1 is KGHSH and CDR2 is LQKENI. Deletions cut 2 bases from V and 5 bases from J, with 13 bases between. Here the CDR3 DNA reads TGTGCCAGCTCACCATCGGGGGGCGTCGACGAGCAGTACTTC. It is translated as CASSPSGGVDEQYF.

Written as DNA, the CDR3 is TGTGCCAGCAGCTTAGGGGGGCCCGGACAGCCCCAGCATTTT. Amino acid sequence: CASSLGGPGQPQHF. This sequence joins TRBV7-6 and TRBJ1-5, with D maybe TRBD1 (6 bases). CDR1 is SGHVS, CDR2 FNYEAQ, per germline. The CDR3 extends over 14 amino acids. Trimming left V 1 base short and J 7 bases short, with 11 bases between.

The gene calls are TRBV25-1 and TRBJ1-1; tentative D call: TRBD1 (5 bases). Germline assignment: CDR1 MGHDK and CDR2 SYGVNS. The V and J ends lost 6 bases and 1 base respectively, with 9 bases between them. CDR3 size: 13 residues. This CDR3 is CASRPTGNTEAFF. DNA for the CDR3: TGTGCCAGCAGGCCAACAGGGAACACTGAAGCTTTCTTT.

The chain links TRBV5-1 to TRBJ1-3; 8 bases fit TRBD1. Germline V gives CDR1 SGHRS, CDR2 YFSETQ. The CDR3 spans 15 residues. Germline trimming cut 0 bases from V and 4 bases from J; bases unmatched to any gene: 3. In nucleotides, the CDR3 is TGCGCCAGCAGCTTGGGCAGGGGGCCGGGAAACACCATATATTTT. This codes for CASSLGRGPGNTIYF.

The chain carries TRBV30 and TRBJ1-6, with TRBD1 matching 11 bases. Germline trimming cut 0 bases from V and 5 bases from J; bases unmatched to any gene: 3. This CDR3 region has 16 residues. Germline V gene sequence: CDR1 GTSNPN, CDR2 SVGIG (reference sequence). The CDR3 spells CAWSVDRGQNNSPLHF. The CDR3 region has the DNA TGTGCCTGGAGTGTGGACAGGGGGCAAAATAATTCACCCCTCCACTTT.

This chain links TRBV20-1 with TRBJ1-2; D uncertain. V was cut by 6 bases and J by 6 bases, with 5 bases left in between. Germline CDR1 and CDR2: DFQATT and SNEGSKA (reference sequence). The length of the CDR3 is 9 residues. CDR3 sequence (DNA): TGCAGTGCGGCTGATGGCTACACCTTC. Its protein product is CSAADGYTF.